These 18 T cell receptor beta chains were all obtained from the same sample, sequenced in a study of control samples from healthy donors and cancer patients. The data were produced by immunoSEQ multiplex PCR, yet TCRdb's version contains in-frame clones alone and is incomplete. The table records over 70,000 clones, approximately 91% of them present only once. Sequences were obtained from PBMCs. These receptors were obtained from a woman aged 45-65 years with colorectal cancer.

The V and J genes are TRBV3-1 (or the pseudogene TRBV3-2) and TRBJ2-2, with 9 nucleotides matching TRBD2. V shed 6 bases, J shed 5 bases, and the junction held 7 bases outside the gene matches. The CDR3 has 15 amino acids. Germline lookup yields CDR1 LGHDT and CDR2 YNNKEL (reference sequence). This CDR3 reads CASRRASGATGELFF. As DNA, the CDR3 is TGTGCCAGCAGACGAGCTAGCGGGGCGACCGGGGAGCTGTTTTTT.

The rearrangement joins TRBV20-1 to TRBJ1-3; the D is unclear. Germline V lookup: CDR1 DFQATT, CDR2 SNEGSKA (reference sequence). CDR3 length equals 11 residues. V was trimmed by 2 bases and J by 8 bases, leaving 7 bases between them. CDR3 amino acids: CSARFLDTIYF. As DNA, the CDR3 is TGCAGTGCTAGATTTTTAGACACCATATATTTT.

The V gene is TRBV12-5, the J gene TRBJ1-1, with no clear D. Germline V CDR1 and CDR2: LGHNT, FRNRAP. This CDR3 has 15 residues. V was clipped by 2 bases and J by 0 bases, with 10 bases between them. The CDR3 DNA follows: TGTGCTAGTGGTTTGAATTCGGCGGTGAACACTGAAGCTTTCTTT. As protein: CASGLNSAVNTEAFF.

This clone was picked up one time. This chain links TRBV18 with TRBJ2-5; D is undetermined. Germline V gene lookup returns CDR1 KGHSH and CDR2 LQKENI. The CDR3 runs 13 residues. With 5 bases removed from V and 2 bases from J, the gap between germline ends came to 9 bases. DNA for the CDR3: TGTGCCAGCTCAGACAACCAACAAGAGACCCAGTACTTC. Its protein is CASSDNQQETQYF.

This chain uses TRBV3-1 (or the pseudogene TRBV3-2) with TRBJ1-1; D not resolved. The CDR3 length is 17 residues. The germline gives CDR1 LGHDT, CDR2 YNNKEL (reference sequence). V lost 1 base and J 0 bases, leaving 15 bases between the germline ends. This CDR3 reads CASSQAGQAPMNTEAFF. CDR3 DNA: TGTGCCAGCAGCCAAGCTGGGCAGGCCCCTATGAACACTGAAGCTTTCTTT.

V gene TRBV6-1 combines with J gene TRBJ2-5; 7 nucleotides align to TRBD2. The CDR3 totals 20 residues. V was clipped by 3 bases and J by 5 bases; unmatched bases: 24. CDR1 and CDR2 from the germline V gene are MNHNS and SASEGT. Written as DNA, the CDR3 is TGTGCCAGCAGTGACCTCCATTACACCGGGAAGGGAGGGTCAAGGGAGACCCAGTACTTC. This codes for CASSDLHYTGKGGSRETQYF.

The V call is TRBV6-5, the J call TRBJ2-4; D is possibly TRBD2 (6 bases). CDR1 and CDR2 from the germline V gene are MNHEY and SVGAGI. The CDR3 contains 15 residues. Trimming pared 6 bases from V and 0 bases from J, leaving 12 bases between. The CDR3 nucleotides read TGTGCCAGCAGGGGACTTAACATAGCCAAAAACATTCAGTACTTC. This sequence encodes CASRGLNIAKNIQYF.

This clone appeared a few times. The chain has TRBV19 and TRBJ1-1; 10 nucleotides line up with TRBD1. J gave up 4 bases and V 5 bases, and 4 bases lay outside the gene matches. Per the germline V gene, CDR1 is LNHDA and CDR2 is SQIVND (reference sequence). The CDR3 loop spans 14 amino acids. CDR3: CASSPGQGVTEAFF. The CDR3, as DNA: TGTGCCAGTAGTCCTGGACAGGGGGTCACTGAAGCTTTCTTT.

The chain has TRBV5-6 and TRBJ2-2; TRBD1 matches 8 bases. Trimming removed 4 bases from V and 5 bases from J; junction bases left unmatched: 4. Germline V lookup: CDR1 SGHDT, CDR2 YYEEEE. This CDR3 has 14 residues. CDR3 in amino acids: CASSLRTGTGELFF. The DNA of the CDR3 is TGTGCCAGCAGCCTCAGGACAGGGACCGGGGAGCTGTTTTTT.

V is TRBV28 and J is TRBJ1-4; D unclear. The CDR3 length is 14 residues. The germline CDR1 and CDR2 sequences are MDHEN and SYDVKM. V was shortened by 6 bases and J by 0 bases, with 8 bases between the two germline ends. The CDR3 here is CASRSTATNEKLFF. The CDR3 DNA sequence: TGTGCCAGCAGGAGTACCGCAACTAATGAAAAACTGTTTTTT.

V and J are TRBV7-2 and TRBJ2-1; 7 nucleotides agree with TRBD2. The CDR3 length is 15 residues. Per germline, CDR1 SGHTA and CDR2 FQGNSA. Unmatched junction bases numbered 5, after V lost 2 bases and J lost 4 bases. This CDR3 is CASSLRPSGYNEQFF. The CDR3 nucleotides read TGTGCCAGCAGCTTAAGGCCTAGCGGTTACAATGAGCAGTTCTTC.

The chain links TRBV19 to TRBJ1-1; TRBD1 is a possible D gene (5 bases). Looked up from germline, CDR1 is LNHDA and CDR2 is SQIVND (reference sequence). CDR3 length: 17 residues. V was clipped by 10 bases and J by 0 bases, with 24 bases between them. The DNA of the CDR3 is TGTGCCACCTCACATAGGGGTTCCGTTTTCATGAACACTGAAGCTTTCTTT. Translation gives CATSHRGSVFMNTEAFF.

J is TRBJ1-2 and V is TRBV5-8; D unclear. Trimming stripped 1 base from V and 1 base from J, with 17 bases between. The CDR3 runs 17 residues. Per germline, CDR1 SGHTS and CDR2 YDEGEE. The CDR3 nucleotides read TGTGCCAGCAGCTTGAACCTCGGGAACAGCCTTAACTATGGCTACACCTTC. This sequence encodes CASSLNLGNSLNYGYTF.

The V and J genes are TRBV6-2 or TRBV6-3 and TRBJ2-7; D unclear. The CDR3 runs 12 residues. The germline gives CDR1 MNHEY, CDR2 SVGEGT. V was clipped by 4 bases and J by 4 bases, with 8 bases between them. Written as DNA, the CDR3 is TGTGCCAGCAGTTTCGACGGATACGAGCAGTACGTC. It specifies CASSFDGYEQYV.

The rearrangement joins TRBV7-2 to TRBJ2-6, with D unresolved. V was clipped by 4 bases and J by 0 bases, with 10 bases between them. The CDR3 runs to 16 residues. Germline values: CDR1 SGHTA, CDR2 FQGNSA. The DNA of the CDR3 is TGTGCCAGCAGCTCCCAGGCGCTCTCTGGGGCCAACGTCCTGACTTTC. Its translation is CASSSQALSGANVLTF.

The J gene is TRBJ2-2, the V gene TRBV4-1, with TRBD1 matching over 9 bases. Germline assignment: CDR1 MGHRA and CDR2 YSYEKL. J gave up 7 bases and V 4 bases, and 10 bases lay outside the gene matches. The CDR3 contains 16 residues. CDR3 sequence reads: CASSPTGTGFNGELFF. The DNA for the CDR3 is TGCGCCAGCAGCCCGACCGGGACAGGGTTCAACGGGGAGCTGTTTTTT.

The chain recombines TRBV4-3 with TRBJ1-6; D remains unclear. The germline V gene has CDR1 LGHNA and CDR2 YSLEER. This CDR3 spans 14 amino acids. V was trimmed by 0 bases and J by 7 bases, leaving 7 bases between them. DNA of the CDR3: TGCGCCAGCAGCCAAGAAGGCAGCAATTCACCCCTCCACTTT. This translates into CASSQEGSNSPLHF.

The chain links TRBV5-6 to TRBJ1-1; D possibly corresponds to TRBD1 (5 bases). Germline CDR1 is SGHDT and CDR2 is YYEEEE. CDR3 length: 14 amino acids. V was trimmed by 4 bases and J by 0 bases, leaving 10 bases between them. The CDR3 here is CASSRGRVNTEAFF. CDR3 in DNA: TGTGCCAGCAGCCGGGGGAGGGTGAACACTGAAGCTTTCTTT.